This T cell receptor beta chain was sequenced for a study of T cells in Graves' hyperthyroidism and ophthalmopathy. In patients aged 18 to 65, hyperthyroidism was newly diagnosed, with duration under 2 months. Each diagnosis was grounded in clinical symptoms, serum thyroxine and TRAb, thyroid ultrasound, and orbital computed tomography. CDR1 and CDR2 (germline): MNHNS, SASEGT. CDR3 size: 14 residues. Trimming shortened V by 4 bases and J by 1 base, and 10 bases separated the two germline ends. Amplified regions were TCR beta CDR3 sequences from RNA transcripts. HTBI primers were used for first-round RT-PCR of the TCR CDR3. TCRdb re-derived calls from the multiplex PCR reads in MiXCR, one entry per CDR3 protein. The data hold hundreds of thousands of distinct CDR3 sequences, with over 15% observed a single time. This clonotype was found many times.

The V call is TRBV6-1, the J call TRBJ2-5; TRBD1 might be the D (5 bases). Sequencing was done on a sample of blood. The receptor was isolated from a woman in her 50s with Graves' hyperthyroidism that later progressed to Graves' ophthalmopathy. The CDR3 loop reads CASSVGRLQETQYF. The CDR3 DNA reads TGTGCCAGCAGTGTGGGGCGCCTCCAAGAGACCCAGTACTTC.